This T cell receptor (beta chain) was captured by sequencing in a study of cytomegalovirus exposure and HLA in healthy donors. Study-wide results and limits: Most of the CMV-associated TCR beta chains (in a later analysis) appeared to be HLA-restricted.

This PCR relied on a set of 60 Vbeta primers and 13 Jbeta primers. Generated by immunoSEQ multiplex PCR, the TCRdb table keeps only in-frame clones and is missing some. The sample lists around 120,000 clones; 75% to 85% were seen once. V was pared by 6 bases and J by 2 bases, with 12 bases between. The germline V gene encodes CDR1 MNHEY and CDR2 SVGAGI. This CDR3 comprises 14 residues. About this clone itself: The antigen remains unidentified.

The chain uses TRBV6-5 and TRBJ2-3; D uncertain. This sequence originates from a woman in her fifties or sixties in good health and CMV-seropositive. Sequenced material: PBMCs. The CDR3 DNA reads TGTGCCAGCAGGAGATATCCCACCACAGATACGCAGTATTTT. Its translation: CASRRYPTTDTQYF.